Listed here is a single TCR beta chain. Germline DNA was also extracted, and blood RNA derived from unsorted whole blood. The record originates from a study of tumor-infiltrating lymphocytes in primary liver carcinoma. Study-level information: By surgical resection, the patients were treated for their primary liver carcinoma.

Total RNA (around 500 ng) served as template for TCR beta cDNA synthesis primed by a constant-region primer. It was through three nested multiplex PCR rounds of slightly modified ARM-PCR that TCR beta libraries arose. Amplification in the first two PCR rounds was performed using TRBV1-TRBV30 forward primers and a C-beta reverse primer for around 10 cycles each. TCRdb re-derived calls from the multiplex PCR reads in MiXCR, one entry per CDR3 protein. The data hold 180,000 or so distinct CDR3 sequences, with about 55% observed a single time. The CDR3 is 12 residues long. Trimming removed 5 bases at V and 0 bases at J, with 8 bases between. Germline loops: CDR1 SQVTM, CDR2 ANQGSEA.

Sample: peripheral blood. The sequence was obtained from a middle-aged man with primary liver carcinoma and hepatitis B virus infection. The V call is TRBV29-1, the J call TRBJ2-7; unclear D gene. CDR3 protein: CSVSTDSYEQYF. CDR3 sequence (DNA): TGCAGCGTTTCCACCGACTCCTACGAGCAGTACTTC.